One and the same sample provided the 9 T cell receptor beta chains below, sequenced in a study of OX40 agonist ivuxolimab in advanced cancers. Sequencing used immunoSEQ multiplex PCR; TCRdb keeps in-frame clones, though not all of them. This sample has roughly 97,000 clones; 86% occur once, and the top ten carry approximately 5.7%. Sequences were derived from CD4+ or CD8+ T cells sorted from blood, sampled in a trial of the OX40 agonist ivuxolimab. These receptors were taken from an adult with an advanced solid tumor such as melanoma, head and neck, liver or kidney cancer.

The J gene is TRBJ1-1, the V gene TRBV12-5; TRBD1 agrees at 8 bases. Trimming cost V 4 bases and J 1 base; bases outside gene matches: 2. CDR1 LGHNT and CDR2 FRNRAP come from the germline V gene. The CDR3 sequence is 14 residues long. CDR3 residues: CASGSTGANTEAFF. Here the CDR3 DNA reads TGTGCTAGTGGTTCGACAGGGGCGAACACTGAAGCTTTCTTT.

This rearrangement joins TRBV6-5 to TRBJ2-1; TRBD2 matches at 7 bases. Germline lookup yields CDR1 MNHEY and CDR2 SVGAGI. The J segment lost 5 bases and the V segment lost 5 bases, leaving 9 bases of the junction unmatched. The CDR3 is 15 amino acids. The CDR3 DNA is TGTGCCAGCAGTCCAGGGACTAACCTCAACAATGAGCAGTTCTTC. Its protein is CASSPGTNLNNEQFF.

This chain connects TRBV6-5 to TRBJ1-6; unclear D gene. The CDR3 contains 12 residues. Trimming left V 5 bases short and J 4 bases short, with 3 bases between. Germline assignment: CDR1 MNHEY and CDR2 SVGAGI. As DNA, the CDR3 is TGTGCCAGCAGTGCTTATAATTCACCCCTCCACTTT. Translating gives CASSAYNSPLHF.

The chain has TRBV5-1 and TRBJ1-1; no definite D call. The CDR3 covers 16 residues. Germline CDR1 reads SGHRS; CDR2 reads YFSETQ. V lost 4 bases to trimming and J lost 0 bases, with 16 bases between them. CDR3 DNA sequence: TGCGCCAGCAGCCCGTCAAGTATACTCATGAACACTGAAGCTTTCTTT. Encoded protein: CASSPSSILMNTEAFF.

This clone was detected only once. The CDR3 coding sequence is TGCGCCAGCAGCTTGGTTGGGAACATTCAGTACTTC. Protein: CASSLVGNIQYF. The chain carries TRBV5-1 and TRBJ2-4; no reliable D call. The CDR3 is 12 amino acids. Germline CDR1 SGHRS, CDR2 YFSETQ. Trimming removed 0 bases from V and 7 bases from J, with 5 bases in between.

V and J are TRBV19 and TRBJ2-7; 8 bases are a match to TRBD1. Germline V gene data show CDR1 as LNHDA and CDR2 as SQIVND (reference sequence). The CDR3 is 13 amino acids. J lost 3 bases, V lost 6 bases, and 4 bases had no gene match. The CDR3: CASSGQGYYEQYF. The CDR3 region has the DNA TGTGCCAGTAGCGGACAGGGATACTACGAGCAGTACTTC.

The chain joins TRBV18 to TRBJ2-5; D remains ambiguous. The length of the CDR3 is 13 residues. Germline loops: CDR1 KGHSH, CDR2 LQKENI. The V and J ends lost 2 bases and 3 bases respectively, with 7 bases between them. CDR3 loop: CASSPGRKETQYF. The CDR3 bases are TGTGCCAGCTCACCAGGCAGAAAAGAGACCCAGTACTTC.

Written as DNA, the CDR3 is TGTGCCTGGAGCTTAAATACAGGGGGCATTTATGGCTACACCTTC. This codes for CAWSLNTGGIYGYTF. The rearrangement links TRBV30 to TRBJ1-2; 9 bases line up with TRBD1. CDR1 is GTSNPN and CDR2 is SVGIG in the germline V gene (reference sequence). This CDR3 has 15 amino acids. The ends lost 3 bases at V and 5 bases at J; junction bases unmatched: 10. The full variable domain, its missing parts supplied by reference TRBV30 and TRBJ1-2, is SQTIHQWPATLVQPVGSPLSLECTVEGTSNPNLYWYRQAAGRGLQLLFYSVGIGQISSEVPQNLSASRPQDRQFILSSKKLLLSDSGFYLCAWSLNTGGIYGYTFGSGTRLTVV.

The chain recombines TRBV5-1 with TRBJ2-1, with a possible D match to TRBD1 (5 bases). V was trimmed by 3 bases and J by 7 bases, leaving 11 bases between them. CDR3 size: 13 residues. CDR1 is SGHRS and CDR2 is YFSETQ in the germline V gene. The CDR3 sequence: CASSSPRVNEQFF. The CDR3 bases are TGCGCCAGCAGCTCCCCCAGGGTAAATGAGCAGTTCTTC. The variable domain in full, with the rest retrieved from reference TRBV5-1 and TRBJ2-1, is KAGVTQTPRYLIKTRGQQVTLSCSPISGHRSVSWYQQTPGQGLQFLFEYFSETQRNKGNFPGRFSGRQFSNSRSEMNVSTLELGDSALYLCASSSPRVNEQFFGPGTRLTVL.